This T cell receptor beta chain comes out of a study of blood T cell repertoires in COVID-19. The method was immunoSEQ multiplex PCR; TCRdb's version includes in-frame clones alone and lacks a portion of them. The sample yields about 200,000 clones, about nine tenths seen once. The CDR3 runs to 18 residues. The germline V gene encodes CDR1 SGHDT and CDR2 YYEEEE. The V and J ends lost 3 bases and 0 bases respectively, with 19 bases between them. This clone was seen once. The chain couples TRBV5-6 to TRBJ2-1; a possible D gene is TRBD1 (6 bases). The clonotype originates from a man aged 18 to 29 with active or convalescent COVID-19. Sequencing input: peripheral blood. CDR3 residues: CASSSRNSDSLSYNEQFF. For the CDR3, the DNA is TGTGCCAGCAGCTCGCGCAATTCGGACAGTCTCTCCTACAATGAGCAGTTCTTC.